A selection of T cell receptor beta chains follows, all from one sample in a study of blood T cells in healthy people across ages. One entry per CDR3 protein, called by TCRdb with MiXCR from the 5' RACE reads. The sample records about 640,000 distinct CDR3 sequences, about 30% being singletons. The sequenced sample was blood. All receptors come from an elderly woman in good health. Both conserved end residues are part of each CDR3. A D gene is named only where the DNA matches it firmly. The size of a clone is reported for some rows only, either as once, few or many, or as a class for expanded clones.

TRBV4-2	few	TRBJ2-1	-	TGTGCCGGCAGCCAGCCGACAGGAGCCTACAATGAGCAGTTCTTC	CAGSQPTGAYNEQFF
TRBV7-2	-	TRBJ2-1	TRBD2	TGTGCCAGCAGCTTACCAGCGGGAGCTTGGGATGAGCAGTTCTTC	CASSLPAGAWDEQFF
TRBV7-9	many	TRBJ2-1	TRBD1	TGTGCCAGCAGCTGGGGGAGACAGGGTAGGAATGAGCAGTTCTTC	CASSWGRQGRNEQFF
TRBV20-1	-	TRBJ2-4	TRBD2	TGCAGTGCTAGAGCCGCTAGCGGGTACGGGGGGAACATTCAGTACTTC	CSARAASGYGGNIQYF
TRBV7-8	many	TRBJ2-7	TRBD1	TGTGCCAGCAGCTTAGTAACCCTACAGGGGACGAGCTCCTACGAGCAGTACTTC	CASSLVTLQGTSSYEQYF
TRBV20-1	-	TRBJ1-2	TRBD1	TGCAGTGCTATAGGGGGCTTGGATGGCTACACCTTC	CSAIGGLDGYTF
TRBV7-2	-	TRBJ1-5	TRBD1	TGTGCCAGCAGCTTAGCGACAGGGATAAATCAGCCCCAGCATTTT	CASSLATGINQPQHF
TRBV12-3/TRBV12-4	few	TRBJ1-4	-	TGTGCCAGCAGTGGGGCGGGGGTCGGTGAAAAACTGTTTTTT	CASSGAGVGEKLFF
TRBV30	few	TRBJ2-3	TRBD1	TGTGCCTGGAGACAGGGGGCGGAAGATACGCAGTATTTT	CAWRQGAEDTQYF
TRBV30	many	TRBJ2-6	-	TGTGCCGGGGACCAGAGCGGGGCCAACGTCCTGACTTTC	CAGDQSGANVLTF
TRBV5-6	-	TRBJ2-2	-	TGTGCCAGCAGCTTGGCCCAGACCGGGGAGCTGTTTTTT	CASSLAQTGELFF
TRBV7-2	-	TRBJ2-5	-	TGTGCCAGCAGCTCCAATTTAGCGGAACAAGAGACCCAGTACTTC	CASSSNLAEQETQYF
TRBV27	-	TRBJ1-5	TRBD1	TGTGCCACCTCGGCCCAGGGGGTCAATCAGCCCCAGCATTTT	CATSAQGVNQPQHF
TRBV6-2/TRBV6-3	-	TRBJ2-2	-	TGTGCCAGCAGTTTCCCAGACAGTCTCGGCACCGGGGAGCTGTTTTTT	CASSFPDSLGTGELFF
TRBV3-1	few	TRBJ1-1	-	TGTGCCAGCAGCCAAGAGTTGTTGGGGAACACTGAAGCTTTCTTT	CASSQELLGNTEAFF
TRBV6-1	few	TRBJ2-1	-	TGTGCCAGCAGTCCTCTGCTGGGGGCGGGGCAGTTCTTC	CASSPLLGAGQFF
TRBV9	many	TRBJ2-5	-	TGTGCCAGCAGCGTAGCCGGGGGCAGAGCAGGAGAGACCCAGTACTTC	CASSVAGGRAGETQYF
TRBV7-8	few	TRBJ1-2	-	TGTGCCAGCAGTCTCCGGGGAGGGGCAGGGCATATTAAGTCCACCTTC	CASSLRGGAGHIKSTF
TRBV6-1	-	TRBJ1-2	-	TGTGCCAGCAGTGAAGGGAGGGGGAGGGCCTATGGCTACACCTTC	CASSEGRGRAYGYTF
TRBV3-1	few	TRBJ2-5	TRBD2	TGTGCCAGCAGCCAGGGGACTAGCGGTGAAGAGACCCAGTACTTC	CASSQGTSGEETQYF
TRBV7-9	many	TRBJ2-3	-	TGTGCCAGCAGCTCCCCAAGGGTGCCATCTAGCACAGATACGCAGTATTTT	CASSSPRVPSSTDTQYF
TRBV5-1	once	TRBJ2-3	TRBD1	TGCGCCAGCAGCTTGGCGGGACAGGGTTTCCCAGCAGATACGCAGTATTTT	CASSLAGQGFPADTQYF
TRBV30	-	TRBJ2-3	TRBD2	TGTGCCTGGGGTCCTGGCGGGGGGGGCCACGGTACGCAGTATTTT	CAWGPGGGGHGTQYF
TRBV6-1	-	TRBJ1-1	-	TGTGCCAGCAGAACCGGGGACCCGCGTCGAGCTTTCTTT	CASRTGDPRRAFF
TRBV12-3/TRBV12-4	-	TRBJ2-3	TRBD2	TGTGCCAGCAGTTTAGCGGCTAGCGGGGGGGTGAGCACAGATACGCAGTATTTT	CASSLAASGGVSTDTQYF
TRBV5-1	many	TRBJ2-5	TRBD1	TGCGCCAGCAGCTTGGCAGGGGGCGCACGAGAGACCCAGTACTTC	CASSLAGGARETQYF
TRBV10-2	-	TRBJ1-1	-	TGCGCCAGCACCAGCGCGGGGGCAACTGAAGCTTTCTTT	CASTSAGATEAFF
TRBV7-2	many	TRBJ1-5	-	TGTGCCAGCAGCTTCAAGGGAGATCAGCCCCAGCATTTT	CASSFKGDQPQHF
TRBV20-1	many	TRBJ2-3	-	TGCAGTGCTACAGACCCAGAGCCGCTTAGCACAGATACGCAGTATTTT	CSATDPEPLSTDTQYF
TRBV18	many	TRBJ2-7	-	TGTGCCAGCTCACCAAGCCAGATCGACGAGCAGTACTTC	CASSPSQIDEQYF
TRBV12-5	many	TRBJ2-7	-	TGTGCTAGTGCTCCTCGGGGTGGCGAGCAGTACTTC	CASAPRGGEQYF
TRBV6-6	-	TRBJ1-2	-	TGTGCCAGCAGTCACCTTGGTTGGATGGATAACTATGGCTACACCTTC	CASSHLGWMDNYGYTF
TRBV7-8	-	TRBJ1-5	-	TGTGCCAGCAGCTCTACCTTCGGGACTTATAGCAATCAGCCCCAGCATTTT	CASSSTFGTYSNQPQHF
TRBV28	-	TRBJ1-4	-	TGTGCCAGCAGTTCCTCAGGGGCAGGGGTTGAAAAACCGTTTTTT	CASSSSGAGVEKPFF
TRBV7-9	-	TRBJ1-1	-	TGTGCCAGCAGCCTGACACGGGACACTGAAGCTTTCTTT	CASSLTRDTEAFF
TRBV6-5	-	TRBJ2-3	TRBD2	TGTGCCAGCAGTTTTACAGGGTCAGGCTTTCTAGCGGGAGGCACAGATACGCAGTATTTT	CASSFTGSGFLAGGTDTQYF
TRBV12-3/TRBV12-4	-	TRBJ2-3	-	TGTGCCAGCAGTTTAGCCCGGGTGGGTGGAGATGCGCAGTATTTT	CASSLARVGGDAQYF
TRBV25-1	-	TRBJ1-1	-	TGTGCCAGCAGTGAATCAGGAGGCTCAACGGTGACTGAAGCTTTCTTT	CASSESGGSTVTEAFF
TRBV6-2/TRBV6-3	many	TRBJ1-1	-	TGTGCCAGCAGTTACCCCGGCAGGGTCGCCACTGAAGCTTTCTTT	CASSYPGRVATEAFF
TRBV30	-	TRBJ1-4	-	TGTGCCTGGAGTGTAGGCGGGCGCCGGGAAAAACTGTTTTTT	CAWSVGGRREKLFF
TRBV27	many	TRBJ2-5	-	TGTGCCAGCAGTTTATCGAGGAACACCTTTTCCCAAGAGACCCAGTACTTC	CASSLSRNTFSQETQYF
TRBV5-1	-	TRBJ1-6	-	TGCGCCAGCAGCCCCACCCCCGTCAATCCAAATTCACCCCTCCACTTT	CASSPTPVNPNSPLHF
TRBV6-2/TRBV6-3	-	TRBJ1-1	TRBD1	TGTGCCAGCACCGACAGGGGAACGAACACTGAAGCTTTCTTT	CASTDRGTNTEAFF
TRBV5-1	-	TRBJ2-1	TRBD2	TGCACCAGCAGCCCGCGGGTAGCGGGGGGCAATGAGCAGTTCTTC	CTSSPRVAGGNEQFF
TRBV20-1	few	TRBJ1-1	-	TGCAGTGCGAAACCGGGACCGAAGGAAGCTTTCTTT	CSAKPGPKEAFF
TRBV9	-	TRBJ2-2	TRBD2	TGTGCCAGCAGCCCCCTTAGCGGGGGGGCCTCCGGGGAGCTGTTTTTT	CASSPLSGGASGELFF
TRBV19	once	TRBJ2-1	TRBD2	TGTGCCAGTAGTATAGAGGGGACGCGGCGGGAGACCCAGTTCTTC	CASSIEGTRRETQFF
TRBV7-2	-	TRBJ1-2	TRBD1	TGTGCCAGCAGCTTACCCCGACAGGGTAGGGGGTATGGCTACACCTTC	CASSLPRQGRGYGYTF
TRBV5-5	-	TRBJ2-1	-	TGTGCCAGCAGACAGGGAGGAAGCTCCTACAATGAGCAGTTCTTC	CASRQGGSSYNEQFF